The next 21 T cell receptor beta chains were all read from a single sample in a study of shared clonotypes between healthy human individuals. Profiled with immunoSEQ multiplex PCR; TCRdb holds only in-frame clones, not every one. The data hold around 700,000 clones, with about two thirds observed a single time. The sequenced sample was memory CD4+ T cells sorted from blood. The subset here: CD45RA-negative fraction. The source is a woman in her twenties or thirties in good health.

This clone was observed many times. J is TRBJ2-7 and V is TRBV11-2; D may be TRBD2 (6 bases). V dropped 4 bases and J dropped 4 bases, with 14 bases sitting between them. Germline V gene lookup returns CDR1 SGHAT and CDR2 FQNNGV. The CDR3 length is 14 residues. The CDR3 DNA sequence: TGTGCCAGCAGCTCTCCGGGGGACGGATACGAGCAGTACTTC. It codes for CASSSPGDGYEQYF.

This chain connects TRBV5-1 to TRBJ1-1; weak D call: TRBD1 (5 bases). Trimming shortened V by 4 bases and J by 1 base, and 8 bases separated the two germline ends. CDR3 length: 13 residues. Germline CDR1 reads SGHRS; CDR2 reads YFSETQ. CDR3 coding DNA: TGCGCCAGCAGCGCCGGGGGGAACACTGAAGCTTTCTTT. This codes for CASSAGGNTEAFF. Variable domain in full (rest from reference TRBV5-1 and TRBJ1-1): KAGVTQTPRYLIKTRGQQVTLSCSPISGHRSVSWYQQTPGQGLQFLFEYFSETQRNKGNFPGRFSGRQFSNSRSEMNVSTLELGDSALYLCASSAGGNTEAFFGQGTRLTVV.

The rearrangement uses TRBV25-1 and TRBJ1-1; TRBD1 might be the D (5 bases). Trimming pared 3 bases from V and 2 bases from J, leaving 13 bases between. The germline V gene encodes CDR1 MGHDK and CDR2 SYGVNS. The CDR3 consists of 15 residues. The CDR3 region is CASSDIRGANTEAFF. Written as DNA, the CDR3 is TGTGCCAGCAGTGACATCAGAGGGGCTAACACTGAAGCTTTCTTT.

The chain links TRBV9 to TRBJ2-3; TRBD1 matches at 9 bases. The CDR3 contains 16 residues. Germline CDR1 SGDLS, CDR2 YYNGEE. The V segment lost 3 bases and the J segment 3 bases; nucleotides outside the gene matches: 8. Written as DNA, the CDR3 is TGTGCCAGCAGCGCCTCCGACAGGGGGGAGACAGATACGCAGTATTTT. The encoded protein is CASSASDRGETDTQYF.

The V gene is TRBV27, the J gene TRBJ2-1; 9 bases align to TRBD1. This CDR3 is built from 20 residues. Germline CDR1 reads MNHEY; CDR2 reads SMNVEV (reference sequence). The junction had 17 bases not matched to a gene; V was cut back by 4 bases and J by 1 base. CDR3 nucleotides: TGTGCCAGCAGTTCCCCGACGATTAGACCGGGACAGGGATCCTACAATGAGCAGTTCTTC. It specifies CASSSPTIRPGQGSYNEQFF.

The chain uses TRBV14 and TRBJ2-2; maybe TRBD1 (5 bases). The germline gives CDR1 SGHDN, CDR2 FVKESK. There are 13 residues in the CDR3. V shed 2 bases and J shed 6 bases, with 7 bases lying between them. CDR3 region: CASSQRGPGELFF. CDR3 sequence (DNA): TGTGCCAGCAGCCAAAGGGGCCCCGGGGAGCTGTTTTTT. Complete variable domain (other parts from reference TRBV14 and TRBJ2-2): EAGVTQFPSHSVIEKGQTVTLRCDPISGHDNLYWYRRVMGKEIKFLLHFVKESKQDESGMPNNRFLAERTGGTYSTLKVQPAELEDSGVYFCASSQRGPGELFFGEGSRLTVL.

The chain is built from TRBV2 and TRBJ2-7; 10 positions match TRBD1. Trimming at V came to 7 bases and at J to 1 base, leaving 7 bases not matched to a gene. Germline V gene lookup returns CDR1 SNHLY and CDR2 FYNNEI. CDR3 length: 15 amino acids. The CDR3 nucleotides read TGTGCCAGCACGGGGAGGGACAGGGGATCCTACGAGCAGTACTTC. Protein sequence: CASTGRDRGSYEQYF.

For the CDR3, the DNA is TGTGCCAGCAGCCCGCGCGGTAGCGGGATCGTACGTAGGGAGCAGTACTTC. It specifies CASSPRGSGIVRREQYF. V and J are TRBV7-9 and TRBJ2-7; 8 bases line up with TRBD2. Trimming removed 5 bases from V and 7 bases from J; junction bases left unmatched: 19. Per the germline V gene, CDR1 is SEHNR and CDR2 is FQNEAQ (reference sequence). This CDR3 is built from 17 residues.

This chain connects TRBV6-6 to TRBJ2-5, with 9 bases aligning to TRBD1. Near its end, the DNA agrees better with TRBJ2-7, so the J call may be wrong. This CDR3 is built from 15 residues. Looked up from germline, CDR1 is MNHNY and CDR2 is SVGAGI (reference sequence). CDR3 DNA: TGTGCCAGCAGGGACCCCGGGACAGGGAACTACGAGCAGTACTTC. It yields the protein CASRDPGTGNYEQYF.

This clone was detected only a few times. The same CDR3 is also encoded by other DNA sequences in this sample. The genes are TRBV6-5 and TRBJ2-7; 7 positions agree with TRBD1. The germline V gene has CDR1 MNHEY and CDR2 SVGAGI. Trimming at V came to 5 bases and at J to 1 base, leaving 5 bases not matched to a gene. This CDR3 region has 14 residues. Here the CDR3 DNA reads TGTGCCAGCAGTCCCGGGACAGCTTCCTACGAGCAGTACTTC. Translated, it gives CASSPGTASYEQYF.

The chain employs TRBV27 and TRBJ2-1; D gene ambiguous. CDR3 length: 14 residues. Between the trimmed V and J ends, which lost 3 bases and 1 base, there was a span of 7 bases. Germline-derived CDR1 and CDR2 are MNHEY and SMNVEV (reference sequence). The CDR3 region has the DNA TGTGCCAGCAGTTTCTCCGGGTCCTACAATGAGCAGTTCTTC. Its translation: CASSFSGSYNEQFF.

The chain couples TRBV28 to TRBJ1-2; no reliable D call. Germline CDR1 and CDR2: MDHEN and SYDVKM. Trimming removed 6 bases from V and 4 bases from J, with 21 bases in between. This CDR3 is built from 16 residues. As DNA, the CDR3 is TGTGCCAGCAGCCTATCAGTCGGCCGGGAGGTCTATGGCTACACCTTC. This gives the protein CASSLSVGREVYGYTF.

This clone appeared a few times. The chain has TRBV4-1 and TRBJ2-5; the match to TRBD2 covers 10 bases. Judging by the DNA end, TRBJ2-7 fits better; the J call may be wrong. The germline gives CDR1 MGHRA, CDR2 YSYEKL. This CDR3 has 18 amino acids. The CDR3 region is CASSRGLAKRSSSYEQYF. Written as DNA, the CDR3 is TGCGCCAGCAGCCGGGGACTAGCGAAAAGGTCCTCTTCCTACGAGCAGTACTTC.

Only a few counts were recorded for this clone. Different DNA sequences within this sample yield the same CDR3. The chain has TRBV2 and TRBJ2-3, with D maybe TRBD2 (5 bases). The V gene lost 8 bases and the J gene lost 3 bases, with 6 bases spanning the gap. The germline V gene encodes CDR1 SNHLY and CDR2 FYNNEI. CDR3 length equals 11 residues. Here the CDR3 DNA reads TGTGCCAGCCGACTAACAGATACGCAGTATTTT. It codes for CASRLTDTQYF.

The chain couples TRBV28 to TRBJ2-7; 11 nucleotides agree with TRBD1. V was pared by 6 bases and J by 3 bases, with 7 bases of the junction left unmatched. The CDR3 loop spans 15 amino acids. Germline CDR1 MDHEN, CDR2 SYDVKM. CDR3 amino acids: CASRLPGTGGYEQYF. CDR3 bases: TGTGCCAGCAGACTTCCCGGGACAGGGGGCTACGAGCAGTACTTC.

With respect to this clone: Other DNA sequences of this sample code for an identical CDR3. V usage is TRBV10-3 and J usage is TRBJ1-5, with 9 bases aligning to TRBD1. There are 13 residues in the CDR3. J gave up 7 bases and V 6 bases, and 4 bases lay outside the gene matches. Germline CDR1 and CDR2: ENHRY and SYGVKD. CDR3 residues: CAISGDRDQPQHF. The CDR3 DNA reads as TGTGCCATCAGCGGGGACAGGGACCAGCCCCAGCATTTT.

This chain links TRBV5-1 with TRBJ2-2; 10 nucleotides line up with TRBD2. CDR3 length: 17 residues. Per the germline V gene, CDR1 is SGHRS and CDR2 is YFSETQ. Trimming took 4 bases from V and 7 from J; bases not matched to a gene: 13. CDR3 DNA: TGCGCCAGCAGCCAAAACGGGCTAGCGGGAGTGGTCGGGGAGCTGTTTTTT. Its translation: CASSQNGLAGVVGELFF.

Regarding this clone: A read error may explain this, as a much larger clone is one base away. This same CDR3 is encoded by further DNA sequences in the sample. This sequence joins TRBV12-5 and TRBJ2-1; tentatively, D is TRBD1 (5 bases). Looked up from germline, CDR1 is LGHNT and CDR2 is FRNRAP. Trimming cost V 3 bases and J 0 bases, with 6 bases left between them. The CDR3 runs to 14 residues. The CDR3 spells CASGLDSSYNEQFF. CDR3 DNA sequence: TGTGCTAGTGGTTTAGACAGCTCCTACAATGAGCAGTTCTTC.

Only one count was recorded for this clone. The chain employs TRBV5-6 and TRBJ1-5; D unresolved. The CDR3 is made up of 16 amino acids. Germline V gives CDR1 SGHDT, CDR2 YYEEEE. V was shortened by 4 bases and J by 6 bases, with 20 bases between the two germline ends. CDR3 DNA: TGTGCCAGCAGCCCCGAAGGTGGGCCGATAGTTCAGCCCCAGCATTTT. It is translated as CASSPEGGPIVQPQHF.

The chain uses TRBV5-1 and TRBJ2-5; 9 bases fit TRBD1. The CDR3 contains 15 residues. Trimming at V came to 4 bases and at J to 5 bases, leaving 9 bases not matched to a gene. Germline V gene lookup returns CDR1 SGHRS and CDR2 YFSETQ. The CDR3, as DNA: TGCGCCAGCAGCAGGGACAGGGACGTTTCGGAGACCCAGTACTTC. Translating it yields CASSRDRDVSETQYF.

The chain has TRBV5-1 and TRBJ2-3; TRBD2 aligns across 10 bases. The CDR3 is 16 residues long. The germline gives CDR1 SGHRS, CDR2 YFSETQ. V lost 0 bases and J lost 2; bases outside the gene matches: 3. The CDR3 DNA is TGCGCCAGCAGCTTGGCTAGCGGGGGATTCACAGATACGCAGTATTTT. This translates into CASSLASGGFTDTQYF.